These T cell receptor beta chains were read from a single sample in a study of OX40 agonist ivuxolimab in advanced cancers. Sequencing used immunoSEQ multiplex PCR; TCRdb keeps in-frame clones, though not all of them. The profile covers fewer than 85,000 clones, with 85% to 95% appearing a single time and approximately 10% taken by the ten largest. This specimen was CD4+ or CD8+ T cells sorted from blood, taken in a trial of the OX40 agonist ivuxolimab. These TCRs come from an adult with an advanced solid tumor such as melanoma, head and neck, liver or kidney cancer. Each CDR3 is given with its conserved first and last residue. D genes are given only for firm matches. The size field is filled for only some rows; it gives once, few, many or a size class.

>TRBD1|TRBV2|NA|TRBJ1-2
CASFQGAGGYTF
TGTGCCAGCTTCCAGGGGGCGGGTGGCTACACCTTC
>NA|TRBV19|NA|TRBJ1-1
CASSIGTLEAFF
TGTGCCAGTAGTATAGGAACACTTGAAGCTTTCTTT
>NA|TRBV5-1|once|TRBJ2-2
CASSLVGWGNPGELFF
TGCGCCAGCAGCTTGGTCGGTTGGGGGAACCCCGGGGAGCTGTTTTTT
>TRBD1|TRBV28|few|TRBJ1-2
CASSLYRDSRNGYTF
TGTGCCAGCAGTTTATATCGGGACAGTCGAAATGGCTACACCTTC
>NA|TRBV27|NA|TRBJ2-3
CASMGALEDTQYF
TGTGCCAGCATGGGGGCCCTTGAAGATACGCAGTATTTT
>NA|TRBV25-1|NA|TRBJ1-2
CASSVWVDGGSGYTF
TGTGCCAGCAGTGTTTGGGTGGACGGGGGCAGTGGCTACACCTTC
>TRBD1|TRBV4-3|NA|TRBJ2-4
CASSPTGDAKNIQYF
TGCGCCAGCAGCCCCACAGGGGATGCCAAAAACATTCAGTACTTC
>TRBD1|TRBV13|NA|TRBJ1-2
CASSLVQGANYGYTF
TGTGCCAGCAGCTTAGTACAGGGGGCAAACTATGGCTACACCTTC
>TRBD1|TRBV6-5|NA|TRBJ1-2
CASSYSVRGRDGYTF
TGTGCCAGCAGTTACTCTGTCAGGGGGAGGGATGGCTACACCTTC
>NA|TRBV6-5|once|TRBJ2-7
CASSPGPPIYEQYF
TGTGCCAGCAGCCCGGGACCCCCAATCTACGAGCAGTACTTC
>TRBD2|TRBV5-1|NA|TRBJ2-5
CASSLAAGGRETQYF
TGCGCCAGCAGCTTGGCTGCGGGGGGTCGAGAGACCCAGTACTTC
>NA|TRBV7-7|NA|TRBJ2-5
CASSARERGGETQYF
TGTGCTAGCAGCGCGCGAGAGAGGGGCGGGGAGACCCAGTACTTC
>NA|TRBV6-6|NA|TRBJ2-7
CASSYSTTDAYEQYF
TGTGCCAGCAGTTACTCGACGACAGACGCCTACGAGCAGTACTTC
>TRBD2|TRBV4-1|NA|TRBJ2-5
CASSQEPAGETQYF
TGCGCCAGCAGCCAAGAACCAGCGGGGGAGACCCAGTACTTC
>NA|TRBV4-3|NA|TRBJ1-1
CASSQAPRGADTEAFF
TGCGCCAGCAGCCAAGCTCCCAGGGGTGCGGACACTGAAGCTTTCTTT
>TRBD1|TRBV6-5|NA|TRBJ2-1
CASRQGQGARNEQFF
TGTGCCAGCAGACAAGGACAGGGGGCTAGGAATGAGCAGTTCTTC
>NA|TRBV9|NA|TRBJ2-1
CASNGDSYNEQFF
TGTGCCAGCAATGGGGACTCTTACAATGAGCAGTTCTTC
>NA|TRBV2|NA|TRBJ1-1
CASTPAAGKFEAFF
TGTGCCAGCACGCCCGCCGCAGGGAAGTTTGAAGCTTTCTTT
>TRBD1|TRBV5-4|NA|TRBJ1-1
CASSLWGTGHTLNTEAFF
TGTGCCAGCAGCTTGTGGGGGACAGGGCATACCTTGAACACTGAAGCTTTCTTT
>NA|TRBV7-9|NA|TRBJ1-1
CASSLGGVNTEAFF
TGTGCCAGCAGCTTAGGAGGGGTAAACACTGAAGCTTTCTTT
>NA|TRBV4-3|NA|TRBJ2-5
CASSQAQAGYGETQYF
TGCGCCAGCAGCCAAGCTCAGGCGGGGTACGGAGAGACCCAGTACTTC
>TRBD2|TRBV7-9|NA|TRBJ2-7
CASSLAGRDPYEQYF
TGTGCCAGCAGCTTAGCGGGGAGGGACCCTTACGAGCAGTACTTC